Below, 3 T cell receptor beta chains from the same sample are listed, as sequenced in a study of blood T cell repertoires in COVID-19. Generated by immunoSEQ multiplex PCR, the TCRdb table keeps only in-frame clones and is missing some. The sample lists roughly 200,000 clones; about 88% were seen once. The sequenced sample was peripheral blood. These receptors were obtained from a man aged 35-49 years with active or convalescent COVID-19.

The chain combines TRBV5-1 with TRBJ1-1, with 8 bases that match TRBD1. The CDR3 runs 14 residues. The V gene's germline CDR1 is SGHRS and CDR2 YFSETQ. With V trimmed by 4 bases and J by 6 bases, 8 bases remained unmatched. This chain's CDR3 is CASSPQGVRPEAFF. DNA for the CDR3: TGCGCCAGCAGCCCACAGGGGGTTCGGCCTGAAGCTTTCTTT. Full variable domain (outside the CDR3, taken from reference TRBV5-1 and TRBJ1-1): KAGVTQTPRYLIKTRGQQVTLSCSPISGHRSVSWYQQTPGQGLQFLFEYFSETQRNKGNFPGRFSGRQFSNSRSEMNVSTLELGDSALYLCASSPQGVRPEAFFGQGTRLTVV.

CDR3 DNA sequence: TGTGCCACCAGTGATTTGCGGCTAGCGGGAGGGATGGATGAGCAGTTCTTC. Encoded protein: CATSDLRLAGGMDEQFF. The chain links TRBV24-1 to TRBJ2-1; 12 bases match TRBD2. Looked up from germline, CDR1 is KGHDR and CDR2 is SFDVKD. The CDR3 spans 17 residues. The trim removed 0 bases at V and 8 bases at J, leaving 7 bases unmatched.

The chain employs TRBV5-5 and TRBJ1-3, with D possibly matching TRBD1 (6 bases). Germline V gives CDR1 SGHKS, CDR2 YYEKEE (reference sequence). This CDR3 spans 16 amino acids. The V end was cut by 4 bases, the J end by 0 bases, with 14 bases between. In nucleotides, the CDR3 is TGTGCCAGCAGCCCCAGACAGGACCGCTCTGGAAACACCATATATTTT. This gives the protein CASSPRQDRSGNTIYF.